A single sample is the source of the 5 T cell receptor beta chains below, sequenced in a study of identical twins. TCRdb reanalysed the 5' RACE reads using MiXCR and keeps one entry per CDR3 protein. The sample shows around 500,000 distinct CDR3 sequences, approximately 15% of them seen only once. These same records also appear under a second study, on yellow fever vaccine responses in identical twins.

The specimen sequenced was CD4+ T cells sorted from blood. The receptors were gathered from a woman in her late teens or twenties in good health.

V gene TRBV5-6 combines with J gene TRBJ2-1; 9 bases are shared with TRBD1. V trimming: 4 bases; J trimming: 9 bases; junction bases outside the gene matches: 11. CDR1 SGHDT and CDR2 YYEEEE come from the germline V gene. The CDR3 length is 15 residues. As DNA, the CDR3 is TGTGCCAGCAGCCAACCGACAGGGGGGTCGGTTGAGCAGTTCTTC. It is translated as CASSQPTGGSVEQFF.

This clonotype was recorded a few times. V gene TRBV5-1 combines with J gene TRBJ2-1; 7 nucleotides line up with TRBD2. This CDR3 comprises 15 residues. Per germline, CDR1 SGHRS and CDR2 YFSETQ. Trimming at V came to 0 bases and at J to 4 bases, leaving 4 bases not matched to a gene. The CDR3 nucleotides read TGCGCCAGCAGCTTGGCTAGCGGACCATACAATGAGCAGTTCTTC. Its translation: CASSLASGPYNEQFF.

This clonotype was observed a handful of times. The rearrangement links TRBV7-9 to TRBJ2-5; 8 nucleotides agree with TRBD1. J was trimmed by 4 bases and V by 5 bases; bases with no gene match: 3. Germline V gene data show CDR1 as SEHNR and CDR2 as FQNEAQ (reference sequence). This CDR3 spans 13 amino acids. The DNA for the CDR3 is TGTGCCAGCAGCGTGACAGGGGTAGAGACCCAGTACTTC. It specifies CASSVTGVETQYF.

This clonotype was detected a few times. The CDR3 DNA is TGTGCCACCAGCACCGACAGGGAATCCCGCACAGATACGCAGTATTTT. Translation: CATSTDRESRTDTQYF. V and J are TRBV15 and TRBJ2-3; 7 bases agree with TRBD1. This CDR3 contains 16 residues. The ends lost 4 bases at V and 1 base at J; junction bases unmatched: 8. Germline V gene sequence: CDR1 LNHNV, CDR2 YYDKDF (reference sequence). Combining the CDR3 with reference TRBV15 and TRBJ2-3 gives the whole variable domain DAMVIQNPRYQVTQFGKPVTLSCSQTLNHNVMYWYQQKSSQAPKLLFHYYDKDFNNEADTPDNFQSRRPNTSFCFLDIRSPGLGDTAMYLCATSTDRESRTDTQYFGPGTRLTVL.

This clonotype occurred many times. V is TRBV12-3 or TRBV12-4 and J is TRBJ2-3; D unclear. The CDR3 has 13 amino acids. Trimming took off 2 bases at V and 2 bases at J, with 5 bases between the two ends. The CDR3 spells CASSLQLTDTQYF. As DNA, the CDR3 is TGTGCCAGCAGTTTACAGCTCACAGATACGCAGTATTTT.